The following is a TCR beta chain sequence with its context. The junction had 6 bases not matched to a gene; V was cut back by 5 bases and J by 5 bases. Looked up from germline, CDR1 is SEHNR and CDR2 is FQNEAQ (reference sequence). The CDR3 length is 16 residues. Profiled with immunoSEQ multiplex PCR; TCRdb holds only in-frame clones, not every one. The table has approximately 87,000 clones, 80% to 95% seen once. The sample comes from a study of technical replicates of blood from several donors. The sample was T cells isolated from PBMCs. This chain uses TRBV7-9 with TRBJ2-1, with 13 bases identical to TRBD2. This TCR came from a human donor in good health. Some clones in this sample may be carry-over from other donors' samples. CDR3 protein: CASSAGLAGVNNEQFF. The CDR3 bases are TGTGCCAGCAGCGCAGGACTAGCGGGAGTTAACAATGAGCAGTTCTTC. The full variable domain, with the rest looked up from reference TRBV7-9 and TRBJ2-1, is DTGVSQNPRHKITKRGQNVTFRCDPISEHNRLYWYRQTLGQGPEFLTYFQNEAQLEKSRLLSDRFSAERPKGSFSTLEIQRTEQGDSAMYLCASSAGLAGVNNEQFFGPGTRLTVL.